One sample yielded the 22 T cell receptor beta chains listed below, sequenced in a study of cytomegalovirus exposure and HLA in healthy donors. Sequenced by immunoSEQ multiplex PCR; TCRdb stores in-frame clones only, minus some. The sample has 120,000 to 150,000 clones, approximately 91% seen once; the top ten hold 0.55% to 0.8%. The sequencing sample was made of PBMCs. These receptors were collected from a young man in good health and CMV-seronegative.

This sequence joins TRBV29-1 and TRBJ1-6; TRBD1 matches 7 bases. With 4 bases clipped from V and 6 bases from J, the junction kept 3 bases outside the gene matches. This CDR3 comprises 13 residues. CDR1 is SQVTM, CDR2 ANQGSEA, per germline. This CDR3 is CSVGDSLNSPLHF. For the CDR3, the DNA is TGCAGCGTTGGGGACAGTCTTAATTCACCCCTCCACTTT.

This clone was detected once. V usage is TRBV30 and J usage is TRBJ2-7; the match to TRBD1 covers 9 bases. The V gene's germline CDR1 is GTSNPN and CDR2 SVGIG (reference sequence). The CDR3 is made up of 14 amino acids. V dropped 4 bases and J dropped 3; count of bases not matched to a gene: 7. The CDR3 protein is CAWTPGTGIYEQYF. For the CDR3, the DNA is TGTGCCTGGACACCGGGGACAGGGATCTACGAGCAGTACTTC.

CDR3 sequence reads: CASSERRKNTEAFF. Written as DNA, the CDR3 is TGTGCCAGCAGTGAACGGAGGAAGAACACTGAAGCTTTCTTT. The V gene is TRBV2, the J gene TRBJ1-1, with no clear D. CDR1 is SNHLY, CDR2 FYNNEI, per germline. Trimming left V 2 bases short and J 1 base short, with 8 bases between. This CDR3 is built from 14 residues.

V usage is TRBV2 and J usage is TRBJ2-3; 7 bases align to TRBD2. The J segment lost 5 bases and the V segment lost 9 bases, leaving 8 bases of the junction unmatched. Germline CDR1 reads SNHLY; CDR2 reads FYNNEI. CDR3 size: 13 residues. The CDR3 sequence is CARSGGGRDTQYF. CDR3 coding DNA: TGTGCCAGATCGGGGGGAGGGAGAGATACGCAGTATTTT.

V and J are TRBV13 and TRBJ2-1, with 11 bases aligning to TRBD2. The CDR3 runs 17 residues. The germline V gene encodes CDR1 PRHDT and CDR2 FYEKMQ (reference sequence). Unmatched junction bases numbered 2, after V lost 0 bases and J lost 1 base. The CDR3 DNA follows: TGTGCCAGCAGCTTAGGGGTAGCGGGAGGGTCCTACAATGAGCAGTTCTTC. Residues: CASSLGVAGGSYNEQFF.

The V gene is TRBV5-1, the J gene TRBJ2-3; TRBD1 matches at 7 bases. The germline V gene has CDR1 SGHRS and CDR2 YFSETQ. The ends lost 4 bases at V and 1 base at J; junction bases unmatched: 9. CDR3 length: 16 residues. The CDR3 sequence: CASSQTTGARTDTQYF. The CDR3 region has the DNA TGCGCCAGCAGCCAAACCACAGGGGCTCGCACAGATACGCAGTATTTT.

The chain is built from TRBV11-3 and TRBJ2-5; 11 bases match TRBD1. Trimming at V came to 5 bases and at J to 5 bases, leaving 10 bases not matched to a gene. This CDR3 is built from 16 residues. The germline V gene has CDR1 SGHNT and CDR2 YENEEA. In DNA form, the CDR3 reads TGTGCCAGCAGCAGGTCCGGGACAGGGGGTTGGGAGACCCAGTACTTC. Translated, it gives CASSRSGTGGWETQYF.

The chain recombines TRBV19 with TRBJ2-1, with 9 bases lining up with TRBD1. This CDR3 region has 15 residues. Trimming removed 6 bases from V and 6 bases from J; junction bases left unmatched: 9. Per germline, CDR1 LNHDA and CDR2 SQIVND (reference sequence). As DNA, the CDR3 is TGTGCCAGTAGATCCCGTGGGACAGGGATCAATGAGCAGTTCTTC. This encodes CASRSRGTGINEQFF.

The gene calls are TRBV5-6 and TRBJ2-7; D may be TRBD2 (6 bases). Between the trimmed V and J ends, which lost 3 bases and 2 bases, there was a span of 15 bases. The CDR3 has 15 residues. Germline CDR1 SGHDT, CDR2 YYEEEE. The CDR3 loop is CASSSPRAGPYEQYF. DNA of the CDR3: TGTGCCAGCAGCTCGCCTCGGGCGGGGCCCTACGAGCAGTACTTC.

The rearrangement uses TRBV7-2 and TRBJ1-1; TRBD1 aligns across 8 bases. The germline V gene encodes CDR1 SGHTA and CDR2 FQGNSA. Losses at the gene ends were 5 bases for V and 4 bases for J; bases not matched to a gene: 12. The CDR3 spans 16 residues. The CDR3 is CASSPDRGRRGTEAFF. The CDR3 nucleotides read TGTGCCAGCAGCCCTGACAGGGGACGCCGGGGCACTGAAGCTTTCTTT.

For the CDR3, the DNA is TGTGCCAGCAGCAAATTACAAGAGACCCAGTACTTC. Translation: CASSKLQETQYF. The gene calls are TRBV12-1 and TRBJ2-5; no check of the table's D call, TRBD2, against the DNA was made. TRBV12-1 is a recognized pseudogene. The CDR3 is made up of 12 amino acids.

The chain joins TRBV7-9 to TRBJ2-6; D gene ambiguous. This CDR3 spans 18 amino acids. Germline V gives CDR1 SEHNR, CDR2 FQNEAQ (reference sequence). V lost 1 base to trimming and J lost 0 bases, with 13 bases between them. The CDR3 sequence is CASSLGVQPFSGANVLTF. CDR3 DNA: TGTGCCAGCAGCTTAGGGGTACAGCCCTTCTCTGGGGCCAACGTCCTGACTTTC.

This chain connects TRBV4-1 to TRBJ2-2; D ambiguous. Germline V lookup: CDR1 MGHRA, CDR2 YSYEKL. V gave up 4 bases and J gave up 3 bases, with 6 bases separating them. There are 13 residues in the CDR3. CDR3 nucleotides: TGCGCCAGCAGCCCGTACTACACCGGGGAGCTGTTTTTT. Translating it yields CASSPYYTGELFF.

This chain connects TRBV10-3 to TRBJ2-5; 9 nucleotides agree with TRBD2. The CDR3 is 17 residues long. CDR1 and CDR2 (germline): ENHRY, SYGVKD. The V and J ends lost 0 bases and 5 bases, in that order; junction bases with no gene match: 10. The DNA of the CDR3 is TGTGCCATCAGTGAGTCGAGTGCTAGCGGGAAGGGCGAGACCCAGTACTTC. It yields the protein CAISESSASGKGETQYF.

The sample holds one count of this clone. The chain carries TRBV6-5 and TRBJ1-1, with D possibly matching TRBD1 (6 bases). This CDR3 region has 14 residues. From germline, CDR1 is MNHEY and CDR2 SVGAGI. Deletions cut 3 bases from V and 1 base from J, with 9 bases between. The CDR3 DNA sequence: TGTGCCAGCAGTTATGCGGGGGCGAACACTGAAGCTTTCTTT. This sequence encodes CASSYAGANTEAFF.

The CDR3 spells CASSSRDGRYGYTF. In nucleotides, the CDR3 is TGTGCCAGCAGCTCCCGGGACGGGAGGTATGGCTACACCTTC. The chain carries TRBV11-3 and TRBJ1-2, with D possibly being TRBD1 (5 bases). The length of the CDR3 is 14 residues. V lost 4 bases and J lost 5, with 14 bases in between. The germline V gene has CDR1 SGHNT and CDR2 YENEEA.

V is TRBV6-1 and J is TRBJ1-5; TRBD1 is a possible D gene (6 bases). Trimming took off 5 bases at V and 6 bases at J, with 17 bases between the two ends. The CDR3 totals 15 residues. Per germline, CDR1 MNHNS and CDR2 SASEGT. CDR3 DNA: TGTGCCAGCAGTCCCCGAGGGGGGGAGGTTCAGCCCCAGCATTTT. It translates to CASSPRGGEVQPQHF.

The V gene is TRBV18, the J gene TRBJ1-4, with 9 bases identical to TRBD1. V was pared by 2 bases and J by 6 bases, with 1 base of the junction left unmatched. This CDR3 region has 14 residues. The germline V gene has CDR1 KGHSH and CDR2 LQKENI. CDR3 nucleotide sequence: TGTGCCAGCTCACCAAGACAGGGGGATGAAAAACTGTTTTTT. Residues: CASSPRQGDEKLFF.

Written as DNA, the CDR3 is TGTGCCAGCAGCCAAGGTCGGAGGTATAATGAAAAACTGTTTTTT. Its translation: CASSQGRRYNEKLFF. This sequence joins TRBV14 and TRBJ1-4; no reliable D call. V lost 1 base, J lost 4 bases, and 10 bases lay in between. The germline V gene has CDR1 SGHDN and CDR2 FVKESK. The CDR3 consists of 15 residues.

The CDR3, as DNA: TGTGCCAGCAGCTCGTGGGACAGGGAGCAAGAGACCCAGTACTTC. The encoded protein is CASSSWDREQETQYF. The genes are TRBV11-3 and TRBJ2-5; TRBD1 aligns across 9 bases. The germline CDR1 and CDR2 sequences are SGHNT and YENEEA. V lost 4 bases to trimming and J lost 2 bases; unmatched junction nucleotides: 5. This CDR3 has 15 amino acids.

The rearrangement joins TRBV19 to TRBJ2-3, with TRBD2 matching 7 bases. The CDR3 totals 15 residues. The germline V gene encodes CDR1 LNHDA and CDR2 SQIVND (reference sequence). The V and J ends lost 1 base and 1 base, in that order; junction bases with no gene match: 2. The CDR3 region is CASSIVLAGTDTQYF. The CDR3 region has the DNA TGTGCCAGTAGTATAGTCCTAGCGGGCACAGATACGCAGTATTTT.

The chain joins TRBV5-1 to TRBJ2-1, with 8 bases fitting TRBD2. V was clipped by 2 bases and J by 2 bases; unmatched bases: 6. Looked up from germline, CDR1 is SGHRS and CDR2 is YFSETQ. This CDR3 comprises 16 residues. This CDR3 is CASSFYGRATYNEQFF. DNA for the CDR3: TGCGCCAGCAGCTTCTACGGGAGGGCCACCTACAATGAGCAGTTCTTC.